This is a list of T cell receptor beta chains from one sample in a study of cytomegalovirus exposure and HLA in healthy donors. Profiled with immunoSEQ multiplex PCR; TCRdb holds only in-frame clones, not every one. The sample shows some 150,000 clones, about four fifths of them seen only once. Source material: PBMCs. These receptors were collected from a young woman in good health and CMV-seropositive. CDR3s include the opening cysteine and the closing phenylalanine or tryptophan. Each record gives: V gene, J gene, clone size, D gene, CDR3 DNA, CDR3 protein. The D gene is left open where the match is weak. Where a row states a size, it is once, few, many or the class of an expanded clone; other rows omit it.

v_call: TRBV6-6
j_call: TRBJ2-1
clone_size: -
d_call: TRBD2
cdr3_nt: TGTGCCAGCAGAGCGGGGGAGTACAATGAGCAGTTCTTC
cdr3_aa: CASRAGEYNEQFF

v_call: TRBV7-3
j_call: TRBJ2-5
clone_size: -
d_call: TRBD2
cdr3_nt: TGTGCCAGCAGCTTACCGGGGGGGCCAACCCGCGAAGAGACCCAGTACTTC
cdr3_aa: CASSLPGGPTREETQYF

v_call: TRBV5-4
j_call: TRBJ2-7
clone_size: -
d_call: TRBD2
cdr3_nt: TGTGCCAGCAGCTTAAGTATGGGACTAGCGGACTACGAGCAGTACTTC
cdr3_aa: CASSLSMGLADYEQYF

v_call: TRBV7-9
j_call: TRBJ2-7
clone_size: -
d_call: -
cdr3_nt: TGTGCCAGCAGCTCCGGGACACAGACTCGCGAGCAGTACTTC
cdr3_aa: CASSSGTQTREQYF

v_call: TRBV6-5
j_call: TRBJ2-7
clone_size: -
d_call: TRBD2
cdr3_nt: TGTGCCAGCAGCCAAGGACTAGCGGGCCGCTACGAGCAGTACTTC
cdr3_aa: CASSQGLAGRYEQYF

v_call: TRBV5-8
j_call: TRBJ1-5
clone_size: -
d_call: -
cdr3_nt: TGTGCCAGCAGCTTGGGGTTTCCGGGGAATGGCAATCAGCCCCAGCATTTT
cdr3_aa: CASSLGFPGNGNQPQHF

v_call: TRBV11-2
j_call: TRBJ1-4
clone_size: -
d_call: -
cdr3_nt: TGTGCCAGCAGCTTAGATCTCATCCACATCGGGAGTTTT
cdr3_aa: CASSLDLIHIGSF

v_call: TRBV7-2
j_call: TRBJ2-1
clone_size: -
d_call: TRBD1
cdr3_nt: TGTGCCAGCAGCCCTTCCGGGACAGGGGTATACAATGAGCAGTTCTTC
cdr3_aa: CASSPSGTGVYNEQFF

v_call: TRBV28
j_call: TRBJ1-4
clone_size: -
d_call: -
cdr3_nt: TGTGCCAGCAGCCGGGCGGGCAGGAGAACTGAAAAACTGTTTTTT
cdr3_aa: CASSRAGRRTEKLFF

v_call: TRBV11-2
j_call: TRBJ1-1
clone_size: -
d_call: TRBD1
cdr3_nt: TGTGCCAGCAGCCGGGACAGGACGAACACTGAAGCTTTCTTT
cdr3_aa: CASSRDRTNTEAFF

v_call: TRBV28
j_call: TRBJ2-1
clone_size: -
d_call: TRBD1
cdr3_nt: TGTGCCAGCAGTGCCACCGGGACAGGGGAGGACAATGAGCAGTTCTTC
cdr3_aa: CASSATGTGEDNEQFF

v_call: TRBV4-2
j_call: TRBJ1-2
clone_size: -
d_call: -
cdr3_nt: TGTGCCAGCAGCCAAGTGGGGGGTTACATCTTGGACTATGGCTACACCTTC
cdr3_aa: CASSQVGGYILDYGYTF

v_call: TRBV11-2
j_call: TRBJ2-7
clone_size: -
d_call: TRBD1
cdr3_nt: TGTGCCAGCAGCTCGTTAGGGGGTACAGGGGCCTACGAGCAGTACTTC
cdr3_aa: CASSSLGGTGAYEQYF

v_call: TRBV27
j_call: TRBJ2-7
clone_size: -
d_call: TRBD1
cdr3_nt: TGTGCCAGCAGTAGAGGGACAGTAGACTACGAGCAGTACTTC
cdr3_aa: CASSRGTVDYEQYF

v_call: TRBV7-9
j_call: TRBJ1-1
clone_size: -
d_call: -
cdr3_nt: TGTGCCAGCAGCTCAACGTTACAGGGTCTTGAAGCTTTCTTT
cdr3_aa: CASSSTLQGLEAFF

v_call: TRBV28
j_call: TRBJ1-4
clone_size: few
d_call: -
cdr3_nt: TGTGCCAGCAGTTTAACAAGTTATGAAAAACTGTTTTTT
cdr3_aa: CASSLTSYEKLFF

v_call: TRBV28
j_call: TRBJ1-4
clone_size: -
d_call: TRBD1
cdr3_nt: TGTGCCAGCAGCGCAGGACAGGGTGTGGAAAAACTGTTTTTT
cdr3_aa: CASSAGQGVEKLFF

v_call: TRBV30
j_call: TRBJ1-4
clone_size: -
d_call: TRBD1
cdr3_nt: TGTGCCTGGAGTAGTGGCAGGGGGAGCGGAGCCAATGAAAAACTGTTTTTT
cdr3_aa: CAWSSGRGSGANEKLFF

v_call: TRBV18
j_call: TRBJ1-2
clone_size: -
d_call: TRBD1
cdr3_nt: TGTGCCAGCTCACCACCCGGGACAGGCTATGGCTACACCTTC
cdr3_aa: CASSPPGTGYGYTF

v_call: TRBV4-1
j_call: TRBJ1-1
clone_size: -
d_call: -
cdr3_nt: TGCGCCAGCACCCCGGGGCTGGGGACTAACACTGAAGCTTTCTTT
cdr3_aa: CASTPGLGTNTEAFF

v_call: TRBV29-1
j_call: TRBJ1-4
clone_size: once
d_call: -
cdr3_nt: TGCAGCGTTAGGCGGGGAGAAAAACTGTTTTTT
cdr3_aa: CSVRRGEKLFF

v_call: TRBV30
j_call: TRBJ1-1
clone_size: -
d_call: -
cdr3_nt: TGTGCCTGGAGTGTTGGCACACCTGAAGCTTTCTTT
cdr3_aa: CAWSVGTPEAFF

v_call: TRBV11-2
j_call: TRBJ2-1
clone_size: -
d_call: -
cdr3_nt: TGTGCCAGCAGCTCCCAGGCGGGGGCAACAAGGGAGCAGTTCTTC
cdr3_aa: CASSSQAGATREQFF

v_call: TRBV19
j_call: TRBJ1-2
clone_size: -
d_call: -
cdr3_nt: TGTGCCAGTAGTATAGATCTTGAAGCCCATGGCTACACCTTC
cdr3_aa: CASSIDLEAHGYTF

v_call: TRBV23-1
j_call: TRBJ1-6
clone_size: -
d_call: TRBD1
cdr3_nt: TGCGCCAGCAGGTGGCAGGGGGATTCACCCCTCCACTTT
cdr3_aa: CASRWQGDSPLHF

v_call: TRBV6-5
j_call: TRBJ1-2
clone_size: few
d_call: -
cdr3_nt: TGTGCCAGCAGTTACGTATCTGGAGGACGGAATGGCTACACCTTC
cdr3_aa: CASSYVSGGRNGYTF

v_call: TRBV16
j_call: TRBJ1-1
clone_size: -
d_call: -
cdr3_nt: TGTGCCAGCAGCCCCGGGACATCAAGTTCGACTGAAGCTTTCTTT
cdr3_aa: CASSPGTSSSTEAFF

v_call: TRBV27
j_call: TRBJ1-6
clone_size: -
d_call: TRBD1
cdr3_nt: TGTGCCAGCAGTTTGCGTGCTGGGACAGCCAAAAATTCACCCCTCCACTTT
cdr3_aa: CASSLRAGTAKNSPLHF

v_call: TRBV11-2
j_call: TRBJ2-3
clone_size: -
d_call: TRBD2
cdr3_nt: TGTGCCAGCAGCCTAGCGGGGGGGGGCACAGATACGCAGTATTTT
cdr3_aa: CASSLAGGGTDTQYF

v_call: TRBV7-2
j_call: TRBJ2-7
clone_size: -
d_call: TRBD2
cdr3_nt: TGTGCCAGCAGGCCGACTAGCGGGGGTTACGCCTACGAGCAGTACTTC
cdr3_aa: CASRPTSGGYAYEQYF

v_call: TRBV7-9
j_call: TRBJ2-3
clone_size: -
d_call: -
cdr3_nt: TGTGCCAGCAGCTTAGCGCGCGACACAGATACGCAGTATTTT
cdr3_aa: CASSLARDTDTQYF